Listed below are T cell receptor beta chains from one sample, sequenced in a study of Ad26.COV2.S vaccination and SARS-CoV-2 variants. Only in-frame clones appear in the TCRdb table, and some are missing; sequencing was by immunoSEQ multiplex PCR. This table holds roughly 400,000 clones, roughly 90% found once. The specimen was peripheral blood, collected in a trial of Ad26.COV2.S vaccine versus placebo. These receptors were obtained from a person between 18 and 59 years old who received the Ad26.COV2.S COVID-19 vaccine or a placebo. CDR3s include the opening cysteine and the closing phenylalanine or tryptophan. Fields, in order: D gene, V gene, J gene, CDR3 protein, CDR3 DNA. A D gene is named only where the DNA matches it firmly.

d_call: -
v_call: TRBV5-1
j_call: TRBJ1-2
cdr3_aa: CASSFTAAVGGYTF
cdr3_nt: TGCGCCAGCAGCTTTACGGCAGCAGTAGGGGGCTACACCTTC

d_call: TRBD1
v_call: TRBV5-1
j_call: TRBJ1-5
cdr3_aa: CASSLGQRNQPQHF
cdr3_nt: TGCGCCAGCAGCCTGGGACAGCGCAATCAGCCCCAGCATTTT

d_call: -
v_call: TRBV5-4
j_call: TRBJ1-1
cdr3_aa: CASSGNRETEAFF
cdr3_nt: TGTGCCAGCAGCGGGAACAGGGAAACTGAAGCTTTCTTT

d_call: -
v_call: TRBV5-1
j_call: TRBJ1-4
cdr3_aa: CASGRGAGNEKLFF
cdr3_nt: TGCGCCAGCGGACGGGGCGCAGGTAATGAAAAACTGTTTTTT

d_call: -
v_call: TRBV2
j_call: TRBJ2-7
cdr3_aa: CASRGYRFPNEQYF
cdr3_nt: TGTGCCAGCAGAGGGTATAGGTTCCCCAACGAGCAGTACTTC

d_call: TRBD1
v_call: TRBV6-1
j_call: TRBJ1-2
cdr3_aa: CASSLRQGNGYTF
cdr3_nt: TGTGCCAGCAGCCTTAGACAGGGGAACGGCTACACCTTC

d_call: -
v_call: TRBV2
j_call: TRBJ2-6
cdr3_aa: CASRDPGANVLTF
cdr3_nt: TGTGCCAGCAGGGACCCTGGAGCCAACGTCCTGACTTTC

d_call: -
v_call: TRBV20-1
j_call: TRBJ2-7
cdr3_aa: CSAGDPHGQYF
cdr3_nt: TGCAGTGCCGGGGACCCACACGGGCAGTACTTC

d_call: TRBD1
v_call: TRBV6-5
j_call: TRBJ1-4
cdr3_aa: CASSYYRGLGEKLFF
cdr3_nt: TGTGCCAGCAGTTACTACAGGGGGCTAGGGGAAAAACTGTTTTTT

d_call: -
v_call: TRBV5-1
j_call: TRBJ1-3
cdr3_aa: CASRPGNSGNTIYF
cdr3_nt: TGCGCCAGCAGACCAGGGAACTCTGGAAACACCATATATTTT

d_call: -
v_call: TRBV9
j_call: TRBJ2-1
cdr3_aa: CASSQGGVNYNEQFF
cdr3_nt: TGTGCCAGCAGCCAGGGCGGGGTTAACTACAATGAGCAGTTCTTC

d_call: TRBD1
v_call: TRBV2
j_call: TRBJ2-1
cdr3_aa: CASSEFPGQGPAGSSYNEQFF
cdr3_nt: TGTGCCAGCAGTGAATTCCCGGGACAGGGCCCTGCCGGGAGCTCCTACAATGAGCAGTTCTTC

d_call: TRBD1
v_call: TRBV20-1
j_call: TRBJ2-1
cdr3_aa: CSASLTGQGAYNEQFF
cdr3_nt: TGCAGTGCTAGTCTGACAGGGCAGGGGGCATACAATGAGCAGTTCTTC

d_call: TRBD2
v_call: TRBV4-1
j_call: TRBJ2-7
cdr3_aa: CASSPTSGRTYEQYF
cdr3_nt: TGCGCCAGCAGCCCGACTAGCGGGAGAACCTACGAGCAGTACTTC

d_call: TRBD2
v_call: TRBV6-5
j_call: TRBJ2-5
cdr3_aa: CASTYAGEETQYF
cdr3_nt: TGTGCCAGCACCTACGCGGGAGAAGAGACCCAGTACTTC

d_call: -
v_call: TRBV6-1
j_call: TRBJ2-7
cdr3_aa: CASSEQTGYSYEQYF
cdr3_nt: TGTGCCAGCAGTGAACAAACAGGGTATTCCTACGAGCAGTACTTC

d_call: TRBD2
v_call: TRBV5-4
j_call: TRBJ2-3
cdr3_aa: CASSQTSGRAGDTQYF
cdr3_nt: TGTGCCAGCAGCCAGACTAGCGGGAGGGCCGGGGATACGCAGTATTTT

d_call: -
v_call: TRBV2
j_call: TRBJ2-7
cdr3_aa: CASSTATYEQYF
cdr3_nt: TGTGCCAGCAGTACCGCCACCTACGAGCAGTACTTC

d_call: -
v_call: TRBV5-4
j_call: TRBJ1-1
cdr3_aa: CASSGSIMNTEAFF
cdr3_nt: TGTGCCAGCAGCGGATCCATCATGAACACTGAAGCTTTCTTT

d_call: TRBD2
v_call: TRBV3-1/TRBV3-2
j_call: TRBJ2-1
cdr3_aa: CASSFRTSGVGGDEQFF
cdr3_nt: TGTGCCAGCAGCTTTAGGACTAGCGGGGTGGGTGGGGATGAGCAGTTCTTC

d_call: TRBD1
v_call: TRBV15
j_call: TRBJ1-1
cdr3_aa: CATSETTGAEAFF
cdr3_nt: TGTGCCACCAGCGAGACGACAGGGGCCGAAGCTTTCTTT

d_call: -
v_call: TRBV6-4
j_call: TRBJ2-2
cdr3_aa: CASKAPNTGELFF
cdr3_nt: TGTGCCAGCAAGGCTCCGAACACCGGGGAGCTGTTTTTT

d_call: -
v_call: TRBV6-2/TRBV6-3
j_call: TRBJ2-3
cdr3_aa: CASSLEAQSTDTQYF
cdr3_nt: TGTGCCAGCAGTTTGGAGGCCCAGAGCACAGATACGCAGTATTTT

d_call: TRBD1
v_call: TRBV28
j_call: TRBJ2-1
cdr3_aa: CASSPPTGSSSNEQFF
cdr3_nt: TGTGCCAGCAGTCCACCGACAGGGAGTTCCTCCAATGAGCAGTTCTTC

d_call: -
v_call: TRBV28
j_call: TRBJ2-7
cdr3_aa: CASSLGPTYEQYF
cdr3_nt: TGTGCCAGCAGTCTGGGGCCTACCTACGAGCAGTACTTC

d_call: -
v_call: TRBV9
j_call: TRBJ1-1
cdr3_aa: CASSRWGKAGQAFF
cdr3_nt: TGTGCCAGCAGCAGATGGGGGAAGGCGGGTCAGGCTTTCTTT

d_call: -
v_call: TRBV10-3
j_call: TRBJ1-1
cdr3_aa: CAISESTAANTEAFF
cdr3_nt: TGTGCCATCAGTGAGTCGACCGCGGCGAACACTGAAGCTTTCTTT

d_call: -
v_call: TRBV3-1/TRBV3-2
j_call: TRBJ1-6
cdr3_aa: CASNRIRNSPLHF
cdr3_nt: TGTGCCAGCAACAGAATCCGTAATTCACCCCTCCACTTT

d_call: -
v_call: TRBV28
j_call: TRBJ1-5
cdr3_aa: CASSSRTWGSGNQPQHF
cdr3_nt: TGTGCCAGCAGTTCCCGTACCTGGGGTAGCGGCAATCAGCCCCAGCATTTT

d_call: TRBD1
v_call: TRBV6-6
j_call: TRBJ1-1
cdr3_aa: CASSYRGPETEAFF
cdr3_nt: TGTGCCAGCAGTTACAGGGGGCCAGAGACTGAAGCTTTCTTT

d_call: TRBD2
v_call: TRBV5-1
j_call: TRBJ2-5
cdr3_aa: CASSLGTSGQETQYF
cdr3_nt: TGCGCCAGCAGCTTGGGGACTAGCGGACAAGAGACCCAGTACTTC